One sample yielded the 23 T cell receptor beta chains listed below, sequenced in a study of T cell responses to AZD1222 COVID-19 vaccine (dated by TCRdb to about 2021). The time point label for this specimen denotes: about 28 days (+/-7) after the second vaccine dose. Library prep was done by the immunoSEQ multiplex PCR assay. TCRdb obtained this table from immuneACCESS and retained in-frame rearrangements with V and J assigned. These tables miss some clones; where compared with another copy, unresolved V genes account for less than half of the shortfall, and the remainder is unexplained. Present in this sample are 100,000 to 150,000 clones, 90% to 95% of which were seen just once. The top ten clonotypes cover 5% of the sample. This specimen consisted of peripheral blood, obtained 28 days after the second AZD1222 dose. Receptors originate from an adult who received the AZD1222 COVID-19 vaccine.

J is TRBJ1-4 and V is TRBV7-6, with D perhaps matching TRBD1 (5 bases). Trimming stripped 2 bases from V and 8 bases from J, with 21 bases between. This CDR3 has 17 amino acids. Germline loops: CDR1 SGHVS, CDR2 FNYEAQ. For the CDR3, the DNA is TGTGCCAGCAGCTTATTGGCAGGGCAAGGCTCGAGCGAAAAACTGTTTTTT. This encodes CASSLLAGQGSSEKLFF. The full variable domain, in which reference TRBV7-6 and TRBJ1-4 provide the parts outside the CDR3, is GAGVSQSPRYKVTKRGQDVALRCDPISGHVSLYWYRQALGQGPEFLTYFNYEAQQDKSGLPNDRFSAERPEGSISTLTIQRTEQRDSAMYRCASSLLAGQGSSEKLFFGSGTQLSVL.

CDR3 region: CASSPPAGIYEQYF. CDR3 DNA: TGTGCCAGCTCACCACCGGCAGGAATTTACGAGCAGTACTTC. The chain links TRBV18 to TRBJ2-7; D not resolved. Looked up from germline, CDR1 is KGHSH and CDR2 is LQKENI. There are 14 residues in the CDR3. V was trimmed by 0 bases and J by 4 bases, leaving 10 bases between them.

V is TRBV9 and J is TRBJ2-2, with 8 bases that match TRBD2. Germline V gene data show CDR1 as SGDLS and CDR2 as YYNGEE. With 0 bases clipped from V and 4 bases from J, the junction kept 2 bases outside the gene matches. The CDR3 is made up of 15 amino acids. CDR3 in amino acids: CASSVGTSPTGELFF. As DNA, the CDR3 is TGTGCCAGCAGCGTAGGGACTAGCCCCACCGGGGAGCTGTTTTTT.

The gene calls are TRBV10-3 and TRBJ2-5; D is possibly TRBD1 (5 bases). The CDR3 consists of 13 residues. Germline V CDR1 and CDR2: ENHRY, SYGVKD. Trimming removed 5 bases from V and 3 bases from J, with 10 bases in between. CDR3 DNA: TGTGCCATCAGTTACAGGAAAGAAGAGACCCAGTACTTC. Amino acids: CAISYRKEETQYF.

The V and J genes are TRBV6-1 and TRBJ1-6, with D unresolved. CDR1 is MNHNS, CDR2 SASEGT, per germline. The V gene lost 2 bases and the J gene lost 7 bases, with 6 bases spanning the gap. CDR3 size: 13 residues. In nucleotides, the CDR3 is TGTGCCAGCAGTGAAAGCGGGAATTCACCCCTCCACTTT. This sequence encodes CASSESGNSPLHF.

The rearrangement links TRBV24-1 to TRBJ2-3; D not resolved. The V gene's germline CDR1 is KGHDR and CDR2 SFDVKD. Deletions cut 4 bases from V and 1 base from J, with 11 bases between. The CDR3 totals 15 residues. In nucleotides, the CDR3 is TGTGCCACCAGTGACCCCTCTAAAGGCACAGATACGCAGTATTTT. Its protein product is CATSDPSKGTDTQYF.

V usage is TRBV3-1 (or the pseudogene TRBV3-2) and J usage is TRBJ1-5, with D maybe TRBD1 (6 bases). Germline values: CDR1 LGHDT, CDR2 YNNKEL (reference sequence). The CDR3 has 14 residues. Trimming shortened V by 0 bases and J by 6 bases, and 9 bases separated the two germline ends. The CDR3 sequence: CASSQDLGGQPQHF. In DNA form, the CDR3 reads TGTGCCAGCAGCCAAGACTTAGGGGGTCAGCCCCAGCATTTT.

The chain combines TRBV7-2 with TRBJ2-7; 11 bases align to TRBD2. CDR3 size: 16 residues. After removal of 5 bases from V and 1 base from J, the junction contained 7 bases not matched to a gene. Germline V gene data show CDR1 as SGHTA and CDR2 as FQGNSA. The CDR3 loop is CASSPWTSGRSYEQYF. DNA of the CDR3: TGTGCCAGCAGCCCGTGGACTAGCGGGCGTTCCTACGAGCAGTACTTC.

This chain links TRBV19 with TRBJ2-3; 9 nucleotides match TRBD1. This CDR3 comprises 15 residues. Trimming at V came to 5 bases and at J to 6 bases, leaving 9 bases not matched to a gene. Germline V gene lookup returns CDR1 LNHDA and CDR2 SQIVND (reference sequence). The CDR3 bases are TGTGCCAGTAGTGGGGACAGGGACTTTTCGGATACGCAGTATTTT. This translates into CASSGDRDFSDTQYF.

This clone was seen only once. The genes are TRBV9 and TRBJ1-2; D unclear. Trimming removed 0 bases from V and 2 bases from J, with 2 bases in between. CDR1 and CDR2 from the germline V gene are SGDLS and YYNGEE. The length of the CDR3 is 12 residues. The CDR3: CASSVENYGYTF. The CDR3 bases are TGTGCCAGCAGCGTAGAAAACTATGGCTACACCTTC.

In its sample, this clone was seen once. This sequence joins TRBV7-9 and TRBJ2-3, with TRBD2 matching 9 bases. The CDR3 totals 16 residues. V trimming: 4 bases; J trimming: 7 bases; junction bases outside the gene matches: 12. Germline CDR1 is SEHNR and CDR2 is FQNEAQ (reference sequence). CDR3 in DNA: TGTGCCAGCAGCTCCCTCGGCGGGGGGGCTACAAATACGCAGTATTTT. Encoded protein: CASSSLGGGATNTQYF. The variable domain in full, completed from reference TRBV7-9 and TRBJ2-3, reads DTGVSQNPRHKITKRGQNVTFRCDPISEHNRLYWYRQTLGQGPEFLTYFQNEAQLEKSRLLSDRFSAERPKGSFSTLEIQRTEQGDSAMYLCASSSLGGGATNTQYFGPGTRLTVL.

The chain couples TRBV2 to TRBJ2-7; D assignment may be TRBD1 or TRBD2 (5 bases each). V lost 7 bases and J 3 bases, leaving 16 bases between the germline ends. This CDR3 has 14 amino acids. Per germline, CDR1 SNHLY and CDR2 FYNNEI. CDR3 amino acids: CASISRDGFYEQYF. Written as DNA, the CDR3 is TGTGCCAGCATTTCCCGGGACGGGTTCTACGAGCAGTACTTC.

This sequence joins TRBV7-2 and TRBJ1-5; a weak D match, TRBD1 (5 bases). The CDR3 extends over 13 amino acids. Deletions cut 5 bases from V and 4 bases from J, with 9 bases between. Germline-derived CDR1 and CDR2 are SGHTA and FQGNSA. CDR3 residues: CASSPDSNQPQHF. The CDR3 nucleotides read TGTGCCAGCAGCCCCGACAGTAATCAGCCCCAGCATTTT.

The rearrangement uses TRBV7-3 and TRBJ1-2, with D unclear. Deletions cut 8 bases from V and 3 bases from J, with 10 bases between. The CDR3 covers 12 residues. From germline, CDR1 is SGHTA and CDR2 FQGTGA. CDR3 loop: CASGQADYGYTF. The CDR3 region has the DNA TGTGCCAGCGGCCAGGCCGACTATGGCTACACCTTC.

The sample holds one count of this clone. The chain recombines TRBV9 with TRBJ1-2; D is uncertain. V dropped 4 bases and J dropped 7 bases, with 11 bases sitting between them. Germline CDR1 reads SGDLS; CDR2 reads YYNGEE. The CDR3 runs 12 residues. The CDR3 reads CASSRRSIGYTF. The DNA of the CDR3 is TGTGCCAGCAGCAGACGATCGATTGGCTACACCTTC.

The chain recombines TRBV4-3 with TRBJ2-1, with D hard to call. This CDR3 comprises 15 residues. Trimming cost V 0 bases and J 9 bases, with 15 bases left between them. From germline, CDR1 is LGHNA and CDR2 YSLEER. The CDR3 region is CASSQDLSDTGEQFF. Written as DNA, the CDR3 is TGCGCCAGCAGCCAAGATCTGAGTGATACTGGTGAGCAGTTCTTC.

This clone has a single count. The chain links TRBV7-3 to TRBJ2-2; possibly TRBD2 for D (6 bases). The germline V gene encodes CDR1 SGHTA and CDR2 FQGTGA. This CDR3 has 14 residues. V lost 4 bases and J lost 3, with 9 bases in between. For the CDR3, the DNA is TGTGCCAGCAGCTCTTCTAGCGACACCGGGGAGCTGTTTTTT. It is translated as CASSSSSDTGELFF.

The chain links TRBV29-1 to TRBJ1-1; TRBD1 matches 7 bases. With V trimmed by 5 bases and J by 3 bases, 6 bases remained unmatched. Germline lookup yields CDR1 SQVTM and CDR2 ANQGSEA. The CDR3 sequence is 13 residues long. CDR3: CSVSRGPDTEAFF. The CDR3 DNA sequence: TGCAGCGTTTCTAGGGGGCCGGACACTGAAGCTTTCTTT.

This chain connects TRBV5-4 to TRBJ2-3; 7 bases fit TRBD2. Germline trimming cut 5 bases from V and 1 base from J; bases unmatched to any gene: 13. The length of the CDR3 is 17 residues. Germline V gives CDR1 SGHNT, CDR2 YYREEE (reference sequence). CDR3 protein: CASRGGVVAGGTDTQYF. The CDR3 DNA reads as TGTGCCAGCAGGGGTGGGGTAGTTGCGGGGGGCACAGATACGCAGTATTTT.

CDR3 sequence reads: CASSLVASDSGNTIYF. CDR3 DNA: TGCGCCAGCAGCTTGGTCGCCAGCGACTCTGGAAACACCATATATTTT. The chain employs TRBV5-1 and TRBJ1-3; D is unresolved. From germline, CDR1 is SGHRS and CDR2 YFSETQ. V lost 0 bases and J 0 bases, leaving 10 bases between the germline ends. CDR3 length: 16 amino acids.

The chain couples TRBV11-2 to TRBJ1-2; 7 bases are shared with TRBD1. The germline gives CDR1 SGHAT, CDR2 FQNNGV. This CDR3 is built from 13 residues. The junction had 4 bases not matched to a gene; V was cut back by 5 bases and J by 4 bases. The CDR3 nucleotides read TGTGCCAGCAGCAAGGGACAGATCTATGGCTACACCTTC. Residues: CASSKGQIYGYTF.

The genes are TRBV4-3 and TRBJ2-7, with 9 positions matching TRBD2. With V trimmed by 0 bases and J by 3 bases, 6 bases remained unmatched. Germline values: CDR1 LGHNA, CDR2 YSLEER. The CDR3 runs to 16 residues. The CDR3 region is CASSQELGTSFYEQYF. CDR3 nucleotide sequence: TGCGCCAGCAGCCAAGAGCTCGGGACTAGCTTCTACGAGCAGTACTTC.

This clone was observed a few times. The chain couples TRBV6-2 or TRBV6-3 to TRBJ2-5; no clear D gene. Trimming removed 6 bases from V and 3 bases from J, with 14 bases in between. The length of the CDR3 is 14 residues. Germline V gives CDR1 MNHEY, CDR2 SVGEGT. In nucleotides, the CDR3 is TGTGCCAGCAGCCCCCACTATAGGGAAGAGACCCAGTACTTC. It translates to CASSPHYREETQYF.